This entry lists 13 T cell receptor beta chains sequenced from one sample in a study of shared clonotypes between healthy human individuals. The protocol was immunoSEQ multiplex PCR, while the TCRdb copy is restricted to in-frame clones and leaves out a portion. The data show more than 2 million clones, with 95% seen just once and 0.13% held by the top ten. The sequencing input was naive CD4+ T cells sorted from blood. Stated subset: CD45RA+ positively selected. The receptors originated from a man between 18 and 29 years old in good health.

The V gene is TRBV7-2, the J gene TRBJ1-4; D is unclear. With 1 base removed from V and 8 bases from J, the gap between germline ends came to 14 bases. The CDR3 consists of 15 residues. CDR1 and CDR2 (germline): SGHTA, FQGNSA. The CDR3 nucleotides are TGTGCCAGCAGCTTAGAGTCCCAGCTGAGAGAAAAACTGTTTTTT. Translation gives CASSLESQLREKLFF.

Details on this clone: Other DNA sequences within the sample encode an identical CDR3. The V call is TRBV7-9, the J call TRBJ2-7, with a weak D call TRBD2 (5 bases). V dropped 1 base and J dropped 2 bases, with 6 bases sitting between them. Germline V CDR1 and CDR2: SEHNR, FQNEAQ (reference sequence). CDR3 length: 13 amino acids. DNA for the CDR3: TGTGCCAGCAGCTTAGGAGGGACCTACGAGCAGTACTTC. Protein: CASSLGGTYEQYF. Looking up the rest from reference TRBV7-9 and TRBJ2-7 gives the full variable domain: DTGVSQNPRHKITKRGQNVTFRCDPISEHNRLYWYRQTLGQGPEFLTYFQNEAQLEKSRLLSDRFSAERPKGSFSTLEIQRTEQGDSAMYLCASSLGGTYEQYFGPGTRLTVT.

The rearrangement uses TRBV4-1 and TRBJ2-3; TRBD1 is a possible D gene (5 bases). Germline V lookup: CDR1 MGHRA, CDR2 YSYEKL. The CDR3 is made up of 16 amino acids. Trimming removed 2 bases at V and 6 bases at J, with 18 bases between. Here the CDR3 reads CASSQQGAQPSDTQYF. DNA for the CDR3: TGCGCCAGCAGCCAACAAGGGGCACAACCTTCTGATACGCAGTATTTT.

J is TRBJ1-2 and V is TRBV27; 8 bases agree with TRBD1. J was trimmed by 8 bases and V by 6 bases; bases with no gene match: 17. This CDR3 comprises 16 residues. Germline V CDR1 and CDR2: MNHEY, SMNVEV (reference sequence). CDR3 amino acids: CASRSPSRTNRGGYTF. The CDR3 coding sequence is TGTGCCAGCAGGTCCCCTTCACGCACCAACAGGGGGGGCTACACCTTC.

The V gene is TRBV5-4, the J gene TRBJ1-1; possible D gene TRBD1, 5 bases. The CDR3 runs to 16 residues. Germline V lookup: CDR1 SGHNT, CDR2 YYREEE (reference sequence). The ends were cut back, 0 bases at V and 3 bases at J, with 15 bases in the middle. CDR3 residues: CASSLVPGLGDTEAFF. The CDR3 region has the DNA TGTGCCAGCAGCTTGGTTCCTGGGTTGGGGGACACTGAAGCTTTCTTT.

The chain links TRBV5-1 to TRBJ2-2, with D hard to call. The germline V gene encodes CDR1 SGHRS and CDR2 YFSETQ. This CDR3 is built from 13 residues. V lost 4 bases and J lost 4, with 8 bases in between. In DNA, the CDR3 is TGCGCCAGCAGCAGGGATCGCACCGGGGAGCTGTTTTTT. It specifies CASSRDRTGELFF. Supplemented by reference TRBV5-1 and TRBJ2-2, the full variable domain reads KAGVTQTPRYLIKTRGQQVTLSCSPISGHRSVSWYQQTPGQGLQFLFEYFSETQRNKGNFPGRFSGRQFSNSRSEMNVSTLELGDSALYLCASSRDRTGELFFGEGSRLTVL.

J is TRBJ2-1 and V is TRBV7-9; D gene ambiguous. Trimming pared 4 bases from V and 4 bases from J, leaving 8 bases between. This CDR3 contains 13 residues. Germline V gene data show CDR1 as SEHNR and CDR2 as FQNEAQ (reference sequence). In DNA form, the CDR3 reads TGTGCCAGCAGCTCTATTCCATACAATGAGCAGTTCTTC. It specifies CASSSIPYNEQFF.

To note about this clone: Other DNA sequences from this sample encode an identical CDR3 as well. The chain combines TRBV7-2 with TRBJ2-7, with TRBD1 identical over 7 bases. The CDR3 contains 15 residues. The ends lost 0 bases at V and 0 bases at J; junction bases unmatched: 2. Per the germline V gene, CDR1 is SGHTA and CDR2 is FQGNSA. Written as DNA, the CDR3 is TGTGCCAGCAGCTTAGCCGGGACAGACTCCTACGAGCAGTACTTC. Translation: CASSLAGTDSYEQYF.

V is TRBV7-2 and J is TRBJ2-1; possibly TRBD1 or TRBD2 for D (6 bases each). Trimming pared 4 bases from V and 6 bases from J, leaving 13 bases between. Germline values: CDR1 SGHTA, CDR2 FQGNSA. CDR3 length: 14 residues. As DNA, the CDR3 is TGTGCCAGCAGCTACTTCGGGGGCACCAATGAGCAGTTCTTC. Encoded protein: CASSYFGGTNEQFF.

The J gene is TRBJ2-2, the V gene TRBV5-4, with TRBD2 matching 9 bases. The CDR3 sequence is 15 residues long. Germline loops: CDR1 SGHNT, CDR2 YYREEE (reference sequence). V shed 4 bases and J 3 bases; nucleotides not matched to a gene: 4. Here the CDR3 reads CASSRTSEDTGELFF. CDR3 coding DNA: TGTGCCAGCAGCAGGACTAGCGAAGACACCGGGGAGCTGTTTTTT.

The rearrangement links TRBV11-2 to TRBJ1-2; the D gene is possibly TRBD1 (5 bases). Germline CDR1 reads SGHAT; CDR2 reads FQNNGV. Between the trimmed V and J ends, which lost 7 bases and 4 bases, there was a span of 13 bases. This CDR3 region has 13 residues. CDR3 protein: CASTRVETYGYTF. For the CDR3, the DNA is TGTGCCAGCACCAGGGTCGAAACCTATGGCTACACCTTC.

The V call is TRBV29-1, the J call TRBJ2-3; D might be TRBD2 (5 bases). CDR1 and CDR2 (germline): SQVTM, ANQGSEA. V lost 3 bases to trimming and J lost 3 bases, with 7 bases between them. This CDR3 is built from 12 residues. DNA for the CDR3: TGCAGCGTTGATCCGGGGACAGATACGCAGTATTTT. It codes for CSVDPGTDTQYF.

The chain carries TRBV5-1 and TRBJ2-5, with a weak D call TRBD1 (6 bases). Looked up from germline, CDR1 is SGHRS and CDR2 is YFSETQ. V was clipped by 5 bases and J by 5 bases, with 16 bases between them. The CDR3 spans 14 residues. The CDR3 nucleotides are TGCGCCAGCAGTTCCGGACAGTGGGGTGAGACCCAGTACTTC. Its translation: CASSSGQWGETQYF.